This T cell receptor beta chain derives from a study of post-analysis software for immune sequencing data. Overall study: The courses of disease that were included comprised relapsing-remitting, secondary progressive and progressive-relapsing multiple sclerosis.

Libraries were made from TCR beta cDNA, and they carried unique molecular identifiers. T cells numbering roughly 0.85 to 10 million gave rise to around 460,000 cDNA molecules. TCRdb redid the calling of the PCR reads with MiXCR, one entry per CDR3 protein. The sample carries 450,000 to 650,000 distinct CDR3 sequences, 44% recorded once. Trimming cost V 3 bases and J 3 bases; bases outside gene matches: 4. Germline CDR1 reads MGHRA; CDR2 reads YSYEKL. The CDR3 contains 14 residues. Notes on the study in general: Among multiple sclerosis patients, normalized Chao1 diversity was significantly below that of controls. Patients showed TRBV5-6, TRBV5-1 and TRBV20-1 among four to six TRBV segments more frequent than in controls.

Remarks on this clonotype: Its specificity is unknown.

The receptor was derived from a girl aged 10-17 years with multiple sclerosis. The sequencing input was blood. The chain uses TRBV4-1 and TRBJ2-7, with 8 bases aligning to TRBD1. The CDR3 bases are TGCGCCAGCAGCCACAACAGGGGGGACTACGAGCAGTACTTC. Translating gives CASSHNRGDYEQYF.